This section outlines one T cell receptor (beta chain) sequence together with its context. Its antigen is currently unknown. These data originate in a study of CD8 T cells in Susac syndrome. Random hexamers were used to reverse transcribe 0.5 to 1 ug of RNA. TCRdb independently ran MiXCR on the immunoSEQ multiplex PCR reads; one entry per CDR3 protein. The top ten hold 0.085% to 0.1% of the sample, which has 150,000 to 200,000 distinct CDR3 sequences, roughly 94% seen once. Study results and caveats: The CD4+ T cell repertoires that were profiled in Susac syndrome showed no clonal expansion.

Trimming cost V 6 bases and J 7 bases; bases outside gene matches: 11. This CDR3 is built from 15 residues. CDR1 is LNHDA, CDR2 SQIVND, per germline (reference sequence). This chain connects TRBV19 to TRBJ2-1; 8 bases map to TRBD1. Material: CD4+ T cells from PBMCs. The receptor was isolated from a human donor with Susac syndrome. The CDR3, as DNA: TGTGCCAGTAGCACAGAGGGACAGGCTAGAAATGAGCAGTTCTTC. Amino acids: CASSTEGQARNEQFF.